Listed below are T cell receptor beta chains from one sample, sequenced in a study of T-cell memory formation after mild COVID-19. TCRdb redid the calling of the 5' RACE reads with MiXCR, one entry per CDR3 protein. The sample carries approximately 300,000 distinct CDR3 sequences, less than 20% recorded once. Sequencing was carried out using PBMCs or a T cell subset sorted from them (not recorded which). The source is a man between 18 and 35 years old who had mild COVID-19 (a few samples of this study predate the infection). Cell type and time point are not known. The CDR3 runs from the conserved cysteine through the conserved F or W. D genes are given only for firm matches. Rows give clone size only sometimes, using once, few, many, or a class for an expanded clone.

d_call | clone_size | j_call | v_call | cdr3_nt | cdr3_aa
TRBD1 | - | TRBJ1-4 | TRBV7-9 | TGTGCCAGCAGCTTAGGGGACAGGGGGCGGACTAATGAAAAACTGTTTTTT | CASSLGDRGRTNEKLFF
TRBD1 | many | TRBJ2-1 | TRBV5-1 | TGCGCCAGCAGCCCGGGACAGGGGCTCTACAATGAGCAGTTCTTC | CASSPGQGLYNEQFF
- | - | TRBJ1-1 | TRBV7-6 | TGTGCCAGCAGCTTAGGGGACGATGGGGCCACTGAAGCTTTCTTT | CASSLGDDGATEAFF
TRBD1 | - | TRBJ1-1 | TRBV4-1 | TGCGCCAGCAGCCAGTTGCATCCGACAGGGCACACTGAAGCTTTCTTT | CASSQLHPTGHTEAFF
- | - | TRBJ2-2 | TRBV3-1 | TGTGCCAGCAGCCAAGAAGGTGCGCAAGGCACCGGGGAGCTGTTTTTT | CASSQEGAQGTGELFF
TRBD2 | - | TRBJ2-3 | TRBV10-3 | TGTGCCATAGCCCCGGGAGGCAGCCACGGGGCTACGCAGTATTTT | CAIAPGGSHGATQYF
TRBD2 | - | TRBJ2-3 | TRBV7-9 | TGTGCCAGCACCGGAGCGGGGGGGAACACAGATACGCAGTATTTT | CASTGAGGNTDTQYF
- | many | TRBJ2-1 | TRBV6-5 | TGTGCCAGCAGAGCGTGGCAGAGACCTCCCAATGAGCAGTTCTTC | CASRAWQRPPNEQFF
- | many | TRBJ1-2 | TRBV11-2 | TGTGCCAGCAGCTCATACAGGGTGGGGGGCTACACCTTC | CASSSYRVGGYTF
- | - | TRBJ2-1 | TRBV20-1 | TGCAGTGCTAGTAATTACAATGAGCAGTTCTTC | CSASNYNEQFF
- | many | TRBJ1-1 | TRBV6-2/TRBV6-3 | TGTGCCAGCAGTTACCGGGGACTGAACACTGAAGCTTTCTTT | CASSYRGLNTEAFF
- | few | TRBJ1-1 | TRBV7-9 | TGTGCCAGCAGCTTAAACAGAGGCGCTTTCTTT | CASSLNRGAFF
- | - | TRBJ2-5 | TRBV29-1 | TGCAGCGTTGATCTCTGGCCACAAGAGACCCAGTACTTC | CSVDLWPQETQYF
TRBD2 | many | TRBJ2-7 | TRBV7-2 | TGTGCCAGCAGCTTAGACTCGGGGGGGAGCTCCTACGAGCAGTACTTC | CASSLDSGGSSYEQYF
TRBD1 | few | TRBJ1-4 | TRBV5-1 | TGCGCCAGCAGCGGGACAGGGGTTGGCGAAAAACTGTTTTTT | CASSGTGVGEKLFF
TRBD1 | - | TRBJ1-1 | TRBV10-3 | TGTGCCATCAGTGAGCCGGGACAGGGCAAAACTGAAGCTTTCTTT | CAISEPGQGKTEAFF
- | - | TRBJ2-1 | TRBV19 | TGTGCCAGTAGTATAGGGGGTCAAAATTACAATGAGCAGTTCTTC | CASSIGGQNYNEQFF
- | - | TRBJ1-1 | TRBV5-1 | TGCGCCAGCAGCTTAGGGGCAGGAACGAACACTGAAGCTTTCTTT | CASSLGAGTNTEAFF
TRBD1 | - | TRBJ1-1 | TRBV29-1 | TGCAGCGGTTACAGGGGAGGGAGCACTGAAGCTTTCTTT | CSGYRGGSTEAFF
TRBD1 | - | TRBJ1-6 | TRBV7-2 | TGTGCCAGCAGCTCTAACCCCGACAGGGAATATAATTCACCCCTCCACTTT | CASSSNPDREYNSPLHF
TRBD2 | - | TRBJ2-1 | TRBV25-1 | TGTGCCAGCAGTAGTGCGGGGGGGCCCAATGAGCAGTTCTTC | CASSSAGGPNEQFF
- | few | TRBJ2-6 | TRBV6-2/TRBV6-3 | TGTGCCAGCAGAAAAACAGGTTTACTCTCTGGGGCCAACGTCCTGACTTTC | CASRKTGLLSGANVLTF
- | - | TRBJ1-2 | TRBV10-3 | TGTGCCATCAGTGAGCAGTCAGGGAAGGGGTATGGCTACACCTTC | CAISEQSGKGYGYTF
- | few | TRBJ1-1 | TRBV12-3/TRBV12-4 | TGTGCCAGCAGTTTTCTCCGGGAAGCTTTCTTT | CASSFLREAFF
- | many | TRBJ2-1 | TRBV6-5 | TGTGCCAGCAGGCGAGCATGGCCCGGGGTTGAGCAGTTCTTC | CASRRAWPGVEQFF
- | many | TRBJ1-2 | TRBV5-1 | TGCGCCAGCAGCAAAGAAACTCTAAGGCGGTTCAACACCTTC | CASSKETLRRFNTF
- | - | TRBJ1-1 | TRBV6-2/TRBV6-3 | TGTGCCAGCAGTTACTCCCGACAATCCACTGAAGCTTTCTTT | CASSYSRQSTEAFF
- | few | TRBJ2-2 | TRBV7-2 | TGTGCCAGCAGCAAAGAGGTCGGGGAGCTGTTTTTT | CASSKEVGELFF
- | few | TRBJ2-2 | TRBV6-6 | TGTGCCAGCAGTTTCCGTTTCGACTACACCGGGGAGCTGTTTTTT | CASSFRFDYTGELFF
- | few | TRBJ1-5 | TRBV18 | TGTGCCAGCTCATCGGCCAGGGATAACAATCAGCCCCAGCATTTT | CASSSARDNNQPQHF
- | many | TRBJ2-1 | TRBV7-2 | TGTGCCAGCAGCTTAGATTTCACAGGCTACAATGAGCAGTTCTTC | CASSLDFTGYNEQFF
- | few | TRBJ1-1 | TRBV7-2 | TGTGCCAGCAGCTCCTACGGGACTCACACTGAAGCTTTCTTT | CASSSYGTHTEAFF
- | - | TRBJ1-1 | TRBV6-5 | TGTGCCAGCAGTTACTTAGGGACGAACACTGAAGCTTTCTTT | CASSYLGTNTEAFF
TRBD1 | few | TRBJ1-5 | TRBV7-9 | TGTGCCAGCAGCGCCGGGGACAGAAATCAGCCCCAGCATTTT | CASSAGDRNQPQHF
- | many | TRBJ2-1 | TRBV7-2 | TGTGCCAGCAGCTTAGGTAGTGAGCAGTTCTTC | CASSLGSEQFF
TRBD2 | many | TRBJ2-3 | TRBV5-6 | TGTGCCAGCAGCTTGTTGGCTAGCGGGGACACAGATACGCAGTATTTT | CASSLLASGDTDTQYF
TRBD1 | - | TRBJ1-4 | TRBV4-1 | TGCGCCAGCAGCCGCGGACAGGGGCCCACTAATGAAAAACTGTTTTTT | CASSRGQGPTNEKLFF
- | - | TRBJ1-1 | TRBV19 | TGTGCCAGTAGTCCCGGGAGGACGGGAAACACTGAAGCTTTCTTT | CASSPGRTGNTEAFF
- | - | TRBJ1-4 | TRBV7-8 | TGTGCCAGCAGCGCCTGGGAGGCGCCAACTAATGAAAAACTGTTTTTT | CASSAWEAPTNEKLFF
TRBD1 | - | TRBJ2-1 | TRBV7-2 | TGTGCCAGCAGCTCAGGACAGGCACCACAGTTCTTC | CASSSGQAPQFF
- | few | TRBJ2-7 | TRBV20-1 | TGCAGTGCACCGGGTCCCCAGGGCTCTTGGGTCGAGCAGTACTTC | CSAPGPQGSWVEQYF